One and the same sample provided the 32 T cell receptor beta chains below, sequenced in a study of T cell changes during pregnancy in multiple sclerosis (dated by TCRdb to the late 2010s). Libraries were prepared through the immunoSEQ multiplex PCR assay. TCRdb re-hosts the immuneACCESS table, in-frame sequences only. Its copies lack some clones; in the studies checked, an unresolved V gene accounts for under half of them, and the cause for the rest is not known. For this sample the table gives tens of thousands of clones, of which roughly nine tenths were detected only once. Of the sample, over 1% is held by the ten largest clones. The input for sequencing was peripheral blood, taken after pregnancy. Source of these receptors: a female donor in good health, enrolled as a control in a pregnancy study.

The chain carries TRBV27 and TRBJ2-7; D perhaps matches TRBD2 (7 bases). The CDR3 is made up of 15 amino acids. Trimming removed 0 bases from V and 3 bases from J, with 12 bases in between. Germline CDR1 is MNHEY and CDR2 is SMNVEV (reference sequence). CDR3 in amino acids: CASSLSGGGHYEQYF. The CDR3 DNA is TGTGCCAGCAGTTTATCGGGCGGGGGCCACTACGAGCAGTACTTC.

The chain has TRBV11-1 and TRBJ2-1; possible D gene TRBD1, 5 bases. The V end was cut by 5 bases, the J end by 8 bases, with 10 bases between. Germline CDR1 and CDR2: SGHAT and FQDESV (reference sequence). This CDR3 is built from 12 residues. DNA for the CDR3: TGTGCCAGCAGCCCCAGGGTCGATGAGCAGTTCTTC. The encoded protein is CASSPRVDEQFF.

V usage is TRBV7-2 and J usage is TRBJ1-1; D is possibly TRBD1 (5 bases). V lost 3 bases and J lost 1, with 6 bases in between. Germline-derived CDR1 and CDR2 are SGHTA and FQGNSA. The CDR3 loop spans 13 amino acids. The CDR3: CASSFTGNTEAFF. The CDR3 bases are TGTGCCAGCAGCTTTACAGGGAACACTGAAGCTTTCTTT.

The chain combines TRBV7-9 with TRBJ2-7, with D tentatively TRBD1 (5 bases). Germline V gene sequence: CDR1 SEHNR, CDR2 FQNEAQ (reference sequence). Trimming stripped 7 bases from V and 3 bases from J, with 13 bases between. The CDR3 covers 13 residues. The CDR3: CASTQTENYEQYF. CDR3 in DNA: TGTGCCAGCACGCAGACAGAAAACTACGAGCAGTACTTC.

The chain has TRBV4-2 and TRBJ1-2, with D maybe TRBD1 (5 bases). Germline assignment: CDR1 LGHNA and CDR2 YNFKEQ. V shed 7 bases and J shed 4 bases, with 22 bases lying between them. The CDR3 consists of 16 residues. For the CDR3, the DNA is TGTGCCAGCACCTTAGAGGGGAGGGACGGATCCTATGGCTACACCTTC. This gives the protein CASTLEGRDGSYGYTF.

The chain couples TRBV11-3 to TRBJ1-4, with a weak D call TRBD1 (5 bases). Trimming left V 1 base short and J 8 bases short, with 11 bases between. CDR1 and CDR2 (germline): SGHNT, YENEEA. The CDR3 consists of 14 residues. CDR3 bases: TGTGCCAGCAGCTTAGGGACACCCGGCGAAAAACTGTTTTTT. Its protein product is CASSLGTPGEKLFF.

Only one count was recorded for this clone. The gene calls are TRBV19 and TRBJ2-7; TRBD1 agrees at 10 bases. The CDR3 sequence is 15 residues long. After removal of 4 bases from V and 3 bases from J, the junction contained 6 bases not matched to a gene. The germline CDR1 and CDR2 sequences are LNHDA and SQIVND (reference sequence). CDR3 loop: CASSTLGQGDYEQYF. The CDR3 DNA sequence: TGTGCCAGTAGTACGCTTGGACAGGGGGACTACGAGCAGTACTTC. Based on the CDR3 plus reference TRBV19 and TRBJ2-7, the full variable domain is DGGITQSPKYLFRKEGQNVTLSCEQNLNHDAMYWYRQDPGQGLRLIYYSQIVNDFQKGDIAEGYSVSREKKESFPLTVTSAQKNPTAFYLCASSTLGQGDYEQYFGPGTRLTVT.

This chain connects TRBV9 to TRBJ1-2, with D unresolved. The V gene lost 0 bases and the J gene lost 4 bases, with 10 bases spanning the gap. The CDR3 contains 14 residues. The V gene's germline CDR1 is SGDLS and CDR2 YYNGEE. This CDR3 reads CASSVDTARYGYTF. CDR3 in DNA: TGTGCCAGCAGCGTAGACACAGCCCGCTATGGCTACACCTTC.

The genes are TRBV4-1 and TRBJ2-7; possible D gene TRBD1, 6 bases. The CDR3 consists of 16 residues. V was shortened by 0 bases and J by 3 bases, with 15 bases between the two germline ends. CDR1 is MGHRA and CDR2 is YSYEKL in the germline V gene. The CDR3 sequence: CASSQEREQGCYEQYF. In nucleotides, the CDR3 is TGCGCCAGCAGCCAAGAACGCGAACAGGGTTGCTACGAGCAGTACTTC.

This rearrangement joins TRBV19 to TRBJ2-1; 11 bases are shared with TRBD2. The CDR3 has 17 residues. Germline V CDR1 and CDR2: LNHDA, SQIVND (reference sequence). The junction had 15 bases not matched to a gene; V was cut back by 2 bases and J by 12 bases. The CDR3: CASSISLLAGAQLGQFF. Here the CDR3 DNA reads TGTGCCAGTAGTATATCTTTACTAGCGGGGGCCCAGTTGGGGCAGTTCTTC.

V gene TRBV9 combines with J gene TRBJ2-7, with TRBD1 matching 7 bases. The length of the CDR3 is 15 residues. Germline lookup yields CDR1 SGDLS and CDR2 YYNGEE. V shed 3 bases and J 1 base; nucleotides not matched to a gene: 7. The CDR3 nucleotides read TGTGCCAGCAGCGCCGCGACAGGGCTTTCCTACGAGCAGTACTTC. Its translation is CASSAATGLSYEQYF.

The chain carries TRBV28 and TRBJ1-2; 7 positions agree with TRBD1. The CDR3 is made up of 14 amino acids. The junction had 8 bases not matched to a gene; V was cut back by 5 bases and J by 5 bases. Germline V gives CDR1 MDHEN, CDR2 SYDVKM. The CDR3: CASSTQTGYYGYTF. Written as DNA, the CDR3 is TGTGCCAGCAGTACACAGACAGGGTATTATGGCTACACCTTC.

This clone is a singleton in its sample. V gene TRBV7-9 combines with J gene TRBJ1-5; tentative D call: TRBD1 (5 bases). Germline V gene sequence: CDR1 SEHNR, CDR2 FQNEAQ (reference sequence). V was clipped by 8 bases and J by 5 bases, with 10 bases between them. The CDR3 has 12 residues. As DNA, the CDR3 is TGTGCCAGCGGGGGGGGTGATCAGCCCCAGCATTTT. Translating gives CASGGGDQPQHF.

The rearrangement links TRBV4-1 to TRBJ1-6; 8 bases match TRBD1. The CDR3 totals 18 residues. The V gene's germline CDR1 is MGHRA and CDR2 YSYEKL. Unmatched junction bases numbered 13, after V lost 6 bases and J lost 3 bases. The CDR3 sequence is CASSLFYQGAFYNSPLHF. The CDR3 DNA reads TGCGCCAGCAGTCTCTTTTACCAGGGGGCTTTCTATAATTCACCCCTCCACTTT.

CDR3 DNA: TGTGCCAGCAGCTCGACAGGGTCTACTGAAGCTTTCTTT. Its translation is CASSSTGSTEAFF. The V call is TRBV5-6, the J call TRBJ1-1, with TRBD1 identical over 7 bases. This CDR3 has 13 amino acids. Germline values: CDR1 SGHDT, CDR2 YYEEEE. V lost 3 bases, J lost 5 bases, and 4 bases stayed unmatched.

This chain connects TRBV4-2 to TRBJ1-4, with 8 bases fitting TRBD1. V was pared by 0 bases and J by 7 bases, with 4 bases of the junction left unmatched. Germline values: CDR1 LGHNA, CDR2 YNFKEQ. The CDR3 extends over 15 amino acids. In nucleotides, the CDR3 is TGTGCCAGCAGCCAAGAGAGGGGACAGGCTGAAAAACTGTTTTTT. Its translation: CASSQERGQAEKLFF.

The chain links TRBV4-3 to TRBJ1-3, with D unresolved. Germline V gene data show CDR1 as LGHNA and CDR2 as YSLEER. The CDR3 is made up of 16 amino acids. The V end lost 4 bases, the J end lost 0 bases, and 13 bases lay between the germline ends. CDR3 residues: CASSRASFGSGNTIYF. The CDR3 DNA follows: TGCGCCAGCAGCCGAGCTTCCTTTGGCTCTGGAAACACCATATATTTT.

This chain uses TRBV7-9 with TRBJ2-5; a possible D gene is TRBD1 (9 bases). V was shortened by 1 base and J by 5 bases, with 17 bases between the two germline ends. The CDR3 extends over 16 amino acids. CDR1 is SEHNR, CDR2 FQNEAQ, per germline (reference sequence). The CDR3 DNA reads TGTGCCAGCAGCTTAGTAGCGGGACAGGGCAGGGAGACCCAGTACTTC. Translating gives CASSLVAGQGRETQYF.

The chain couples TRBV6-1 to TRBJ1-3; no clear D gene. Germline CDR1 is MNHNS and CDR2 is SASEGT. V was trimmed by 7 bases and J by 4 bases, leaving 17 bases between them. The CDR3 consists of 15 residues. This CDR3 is CASTQEGIEGNTIYF. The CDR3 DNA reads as TGTGCCAGCACCCAGGAGGGTATTGAAGGAAACACCATATATTTT.

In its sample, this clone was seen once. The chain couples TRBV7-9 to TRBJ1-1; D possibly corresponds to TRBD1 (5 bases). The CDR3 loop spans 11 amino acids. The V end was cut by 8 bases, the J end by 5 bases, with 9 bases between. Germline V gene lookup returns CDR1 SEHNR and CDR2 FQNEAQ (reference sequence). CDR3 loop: CASGGGTEAFF. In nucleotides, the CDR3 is TGTGCCAGCGGCGGGGGGACTGAAGCTTTCTTT.

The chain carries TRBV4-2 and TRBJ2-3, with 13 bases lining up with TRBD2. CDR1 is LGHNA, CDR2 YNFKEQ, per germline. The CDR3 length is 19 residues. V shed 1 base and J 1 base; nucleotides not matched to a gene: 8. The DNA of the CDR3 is TGTGCCAGCAGCCAAGCACCGACTAGCGGGGGGTGGGGCACAGATACGCAGTATTTT. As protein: CASSQAPTSGGWGTDTQYF.

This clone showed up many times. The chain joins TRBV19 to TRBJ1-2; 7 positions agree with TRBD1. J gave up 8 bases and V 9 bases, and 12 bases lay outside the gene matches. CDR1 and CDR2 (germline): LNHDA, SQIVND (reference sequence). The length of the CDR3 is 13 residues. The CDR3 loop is CASADRVRVGYTF. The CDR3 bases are TGTGCCAGCGCAGACAGGGTGAGGGTCGGCTACACCTTC.

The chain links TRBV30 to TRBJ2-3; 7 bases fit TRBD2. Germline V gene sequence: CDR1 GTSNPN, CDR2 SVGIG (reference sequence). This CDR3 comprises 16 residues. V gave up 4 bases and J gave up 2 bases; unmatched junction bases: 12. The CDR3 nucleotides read TGTGCCTGGACCTCGGGGCGGGGAGGGGCCACAGATACGCAGTATTTT. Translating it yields CAWTSGRGGATDTQYF.

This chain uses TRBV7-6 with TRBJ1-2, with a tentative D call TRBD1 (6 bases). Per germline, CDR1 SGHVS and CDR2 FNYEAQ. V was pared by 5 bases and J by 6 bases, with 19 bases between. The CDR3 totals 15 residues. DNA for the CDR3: TGTGCCAGCAGCCTAGGTGGCAGACAGGCCCATGGCTACACCTTC. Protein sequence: CASSLGGRQAHGYTF.

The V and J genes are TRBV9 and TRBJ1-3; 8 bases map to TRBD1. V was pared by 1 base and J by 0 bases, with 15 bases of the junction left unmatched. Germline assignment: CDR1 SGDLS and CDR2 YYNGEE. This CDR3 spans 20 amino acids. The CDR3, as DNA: TGTGCCAGCAGCGTAAGTTTTTCGGACAGGGCAGCGACCTCTGGAAACACCATATATTTT. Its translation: CASSVSFSDRAATSGNTIYF.

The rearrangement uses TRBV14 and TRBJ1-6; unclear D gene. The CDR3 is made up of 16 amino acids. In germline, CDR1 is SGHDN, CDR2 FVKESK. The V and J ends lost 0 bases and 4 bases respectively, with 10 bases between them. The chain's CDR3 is CASSQEPGWYNSPLHF. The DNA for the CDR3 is TGTGCCAGCAGCCAAGAACCGGGATGGTATAATTCACCCCTCCACTTT.

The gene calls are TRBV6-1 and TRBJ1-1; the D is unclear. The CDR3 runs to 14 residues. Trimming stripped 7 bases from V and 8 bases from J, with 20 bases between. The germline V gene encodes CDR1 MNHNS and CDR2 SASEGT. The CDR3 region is CASTFNRGTLEAFF. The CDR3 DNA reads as TGTGCCAGCACCTTTAATCGGGGTACCCTCGAAGCTTTCTTT.

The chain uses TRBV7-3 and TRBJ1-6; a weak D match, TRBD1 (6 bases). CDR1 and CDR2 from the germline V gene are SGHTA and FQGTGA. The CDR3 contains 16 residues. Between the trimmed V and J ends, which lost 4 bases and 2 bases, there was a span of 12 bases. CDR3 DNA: TGTGCCAGCAGCTCGGGGGGGCAGGCCTATAATTCACCCCTCCACTTT. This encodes CASSSGGQAYNSPLHF.

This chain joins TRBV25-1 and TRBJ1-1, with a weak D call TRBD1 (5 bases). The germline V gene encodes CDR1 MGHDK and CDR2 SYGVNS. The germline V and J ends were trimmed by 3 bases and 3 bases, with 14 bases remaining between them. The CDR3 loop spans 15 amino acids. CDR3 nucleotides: TGTGCCAGCAGTGACCCCGCGGGGGGTGACACTGAAGCTTTCTTT. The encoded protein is CASSDPAGGDTEAFF.

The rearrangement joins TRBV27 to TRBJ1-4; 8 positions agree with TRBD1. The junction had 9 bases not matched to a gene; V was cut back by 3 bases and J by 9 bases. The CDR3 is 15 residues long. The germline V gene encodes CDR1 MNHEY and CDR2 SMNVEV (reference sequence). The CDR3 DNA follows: TGTGCCAGCAGTTTTCGGGGGCAGGGGGCTCAAAAACTGTTTTTT. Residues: CASSFRGQGAQKLFF.

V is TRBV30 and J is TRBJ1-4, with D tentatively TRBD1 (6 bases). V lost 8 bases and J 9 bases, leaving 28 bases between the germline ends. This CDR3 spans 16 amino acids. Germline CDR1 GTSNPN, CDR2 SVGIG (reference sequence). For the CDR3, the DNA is TGTGCCGCAGACTATAACACAATAAACACAGGGAAAAAACTGTTTTTT. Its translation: CAADYNTINTGKKLFF.

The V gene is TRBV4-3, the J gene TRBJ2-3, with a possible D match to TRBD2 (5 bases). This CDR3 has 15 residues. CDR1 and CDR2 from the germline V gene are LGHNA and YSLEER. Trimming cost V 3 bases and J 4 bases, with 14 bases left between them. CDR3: CASSQGFAGADTQYF. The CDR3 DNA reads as TGCGCCAGCAGCCAGGGGTTCGCCGGGGCAGATACGCAGTATTTT.